This entry features one T cell receptor (beta chain) sequence. Its target is unknown. V gave up 2 bases and J gave up 0 bases; unmatched junction bases: 8. CDR1 and CDR2 (germline): MGHRA, YSYEKL. This CDR3 comprises 17 residues. TCRdb keeps only in-frame clones here, not all; method: immunoSEQ multiplex PCR. There are about 41,000 clones in the sample; approximately 88% occur only once, and 20% to 30% lies in the top ten. These data are taken from a study of OX40 agonist ivuxolimab in advanced cancers. The study's findings and limits: The study observed clonal expansion of CD4+ and CD8+ blood T cells by week 6 at 0.1 to 3.0 mg/kg.

This TCR was sampled from an adult with an advanced solid tumor such as melanoma, head and neck, liver or kidney cancer. This specimen was CD4+ or CD8+ T cells sorted from blood, taken in a trial of the OX40 agonist ivuxolimab. The chain links TRBV4-1 to TRBJ2-7; 9 bases line up with TRBD2. This CDR3 reads CASSQTSGGRDSYEQYF. CDR3 bases: TGCGCCAGCAGCCAAACCTCTGGCGGGAGGGACTCCTACGAGCAGTACTTC.